Sequencing of this TCR beta chain was carried out in a study of blood T cell repertoires in COVID-19. Study-level background: The origin of the acute and convalescent COVID-19 samples was the United States, Italy and Spain. The cDNA or gDNA used as material had been derived from T cells, B-cell-depleted T cells, or PBMCs.

In the source study's methods: Scientists estimated how many nucleated cells there were by amplifying reference gene primers. The method was immunoSEQ multiplex PCR; TCRdb's version includes in-frame clones alone and lacks a portion of them. V, J and clone size were drawn from that table, and D and trimming were deduced from the DNA. Among roughly 90,000 clones listed, around 85% were seen once. V lost 6 bases and J 15 bases, leaving 21 bases between the germline ends. Per germline, CDR1 SGHTA and CDR2 FQGNSA. This CDR3 region has 13 residues. The sequence was obtained from a man in his forties or fifties with acute or convalescent COVID-19. Sequenced sample: peripheral blood. The chain carries TRBV7-2 and TRBJ2-1, with a tentative D call TRBD1 (6 bases). This CDR3 is CASSSIQGRVMFF. Here the CDR3 DNA reads TGTGCCAGCAGTTCAATACAGGGCAGGGTAATGTTCTTC.